This TCR beta chain stems from a study of cytomegalovirus exposure and HLA in healthy donors. Likely unrecorded immune exposures existed in these nominally healthy donors. As regards this clone: Its antigen is not identified.

With 60 Vbeta and 13 Jbeta primers, the PCR was carried out. In the authors' workflow: The authors later counted 70 million to 80 million unique TCR beta chains, some 9.9 million of them shared. Method: immunoSEQ multiplex PCR; TCRdb's copy keeps in-frame clones and lacks some. Clonal size and the V and J genes are those of that table, whereas D and trimming came from the DNA. This sample has around 200,000 clones, with over 65% found just once. Study results and caveats: There were some public TCRs occurring in many donors, but most TCR sequences were rare.

The junction had 6 bases not matched to a gene; V was cut back by 4 bases and J by 9 bases. Germline loops: CDR1 SGHTA, CDR2 FQGNSA. The CDR3 length is 12 residues. The sequence derives from a man aged 40-50 years in good health and CMV-seronegative. The sample taken for sequencing was PBMCs. The chain uses TRBV7-2 and TRBJ2-7; 7 positions match TRBD2. The CDR3: CASSSGPSGQYF. CDR3 bases: TGTGCCAGCAGCTCCGGTCCTAGCGGGCAGTACTTC.